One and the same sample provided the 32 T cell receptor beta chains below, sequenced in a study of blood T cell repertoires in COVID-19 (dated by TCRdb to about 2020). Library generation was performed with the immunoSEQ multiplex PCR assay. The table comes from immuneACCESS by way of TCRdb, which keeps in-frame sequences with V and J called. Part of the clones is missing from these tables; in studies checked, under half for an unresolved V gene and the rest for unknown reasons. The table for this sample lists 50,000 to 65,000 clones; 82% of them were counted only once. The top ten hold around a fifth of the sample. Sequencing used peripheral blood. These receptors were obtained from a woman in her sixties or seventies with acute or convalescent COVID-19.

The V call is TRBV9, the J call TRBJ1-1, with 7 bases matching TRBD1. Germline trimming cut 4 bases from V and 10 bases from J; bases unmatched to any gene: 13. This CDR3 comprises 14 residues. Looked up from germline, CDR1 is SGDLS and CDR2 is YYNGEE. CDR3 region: CASSTDGDSLGAFF. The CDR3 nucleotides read TGTGCCAGCAGCACCGATGGGGACAGTCTCGGAGCTTTCTTT.

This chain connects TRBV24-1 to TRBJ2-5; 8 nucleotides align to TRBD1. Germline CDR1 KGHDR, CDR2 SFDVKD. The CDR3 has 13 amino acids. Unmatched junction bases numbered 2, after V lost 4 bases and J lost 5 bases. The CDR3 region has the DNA TGTGCCACCAGTGAGGGGGACAGGGAGACCCAGTACTTC. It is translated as CATSEGDRETQYF.

As DNA, the CDR3 is TGTGCCAGTAAGGAGGCTGCAGGAAGGCCTACTGAGCAGTTCTTC. Its translation is CASKEAAGRPTEQFF. This sequence joins TRBV19 and TRBJ2-1; D is possibly TRBD2 (5 bases). The CDR3 is made up of 15 amino acids. The germline CDR1 and CDR2 sequences are LNHDA and SQIVND (reference sequence). Trimming took off 7 bases at V and 9 bases at J, with 22 bases between the two ends.

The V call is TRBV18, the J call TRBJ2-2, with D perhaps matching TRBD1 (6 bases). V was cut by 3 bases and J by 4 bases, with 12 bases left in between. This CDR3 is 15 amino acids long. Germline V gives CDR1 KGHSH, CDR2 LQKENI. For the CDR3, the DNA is TGTGCCAGCTCACCTTCACAGGGTGGCACCGGGGAGCTGTTTTTT. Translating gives CASSPSQGGTGELFF.

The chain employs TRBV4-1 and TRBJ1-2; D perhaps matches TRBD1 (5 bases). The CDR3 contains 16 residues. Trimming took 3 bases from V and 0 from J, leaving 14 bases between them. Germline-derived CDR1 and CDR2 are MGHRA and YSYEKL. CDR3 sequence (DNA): TGCGCCAGCAGCCAGGAGGGGTCCGTGGCTAACTATGGCTACACCTTC. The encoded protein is CASSQEGSVANYGYTF.

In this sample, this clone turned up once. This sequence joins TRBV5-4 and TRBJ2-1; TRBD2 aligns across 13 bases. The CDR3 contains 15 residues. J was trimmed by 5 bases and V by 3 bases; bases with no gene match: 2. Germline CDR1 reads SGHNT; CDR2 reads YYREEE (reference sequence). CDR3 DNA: TGTGCCAGCAGCTCCGGACTAGCGGGGGACAATGAGCAGTTCTTC. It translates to CASSSGLAGDNEQFF.

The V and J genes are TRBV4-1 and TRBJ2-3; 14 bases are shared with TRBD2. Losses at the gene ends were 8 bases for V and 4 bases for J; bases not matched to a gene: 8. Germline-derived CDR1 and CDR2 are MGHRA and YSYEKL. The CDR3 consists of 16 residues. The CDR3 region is CASAGTSGGGADTQYF. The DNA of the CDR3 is TGCGCCAGCGCCGGGACTAGCGGGGGCGGGGCAGATACGCAGTATTTT.

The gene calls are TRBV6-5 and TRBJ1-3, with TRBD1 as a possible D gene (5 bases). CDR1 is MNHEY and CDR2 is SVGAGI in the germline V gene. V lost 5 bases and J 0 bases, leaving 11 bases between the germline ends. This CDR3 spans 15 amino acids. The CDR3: CASSRTDSSGNTIYF. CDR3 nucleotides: TGTGCCAGCAGTCGAACCGACAGCTCTGGAAACACCATATATTTT.

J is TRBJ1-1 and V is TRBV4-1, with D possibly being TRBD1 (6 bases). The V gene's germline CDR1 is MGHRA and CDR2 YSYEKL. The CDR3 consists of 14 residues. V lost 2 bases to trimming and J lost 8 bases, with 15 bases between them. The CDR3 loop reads CASSQTGLEEEAFF. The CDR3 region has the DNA TGCGCCAGCAGCCAAACAGGGCTTGAAGAAGAAGCTTTCTTT.

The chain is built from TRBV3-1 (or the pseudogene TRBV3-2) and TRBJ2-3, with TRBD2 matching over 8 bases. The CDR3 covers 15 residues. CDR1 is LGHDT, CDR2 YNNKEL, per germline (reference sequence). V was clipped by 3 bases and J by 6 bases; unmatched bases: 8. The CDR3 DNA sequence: TGTGCCAGCAGCCACGGGACTAGTGGTGGGGATACGCAGTATTTT. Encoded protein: CASSHGTSGGDTQYF.

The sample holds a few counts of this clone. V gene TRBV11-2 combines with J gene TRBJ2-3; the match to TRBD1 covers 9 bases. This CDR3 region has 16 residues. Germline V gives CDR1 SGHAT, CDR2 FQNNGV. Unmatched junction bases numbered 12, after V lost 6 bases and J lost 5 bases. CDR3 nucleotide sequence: TGTGCCAGCAGGGGACCGGGACAGGGTAGTGGAGATACGCAGTATTTT. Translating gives CASRGPGQGSGDTQYF. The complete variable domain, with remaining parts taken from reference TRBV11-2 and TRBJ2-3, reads EAGVAQSPRYKIIEKRQSVAFWCNPISGHATLYWYQQILGQGPKLLIQFQNNGVVDDSQLPKDRFSAERLKGVDSTLKIQPAKLEDSAVYLCASRGPGQGSGDTQYFGPGTRLTVL.

Here the CDR3 reads CASRLFRAANYGYTF. The CDR3 coding sequence is TGTGCCAGCAGACTTTTCAGGGCAGCTAACTATGGCTACACCTTC. V and J are TRBV2 and TRBJ1-2; perhaps TRBD1 as D (5 bases). Trimming pared 6 bases from V and 0 bases from J, leaving 14 bases between. CDR3 size: 15 residues. CDR1 is SNHLY and CDR2 is FYNNEI in the germline V gene.

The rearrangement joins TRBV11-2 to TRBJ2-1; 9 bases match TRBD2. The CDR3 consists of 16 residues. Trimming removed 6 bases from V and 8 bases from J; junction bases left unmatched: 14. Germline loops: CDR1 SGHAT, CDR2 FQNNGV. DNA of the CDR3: TGTGCCAGCAGAGGGTTTAGCGGGGGATCTTCACATGAGCAGTTCTTC. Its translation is CASRGFSGGSSHEQFF.

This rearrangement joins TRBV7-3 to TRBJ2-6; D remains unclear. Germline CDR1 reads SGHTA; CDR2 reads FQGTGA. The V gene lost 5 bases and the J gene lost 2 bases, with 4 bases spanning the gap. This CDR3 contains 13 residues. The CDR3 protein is CASSPTGANVLTF. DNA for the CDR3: TGTGCCAGCAGCCCCACTGGGGCCAACGTCCTGACTTTC.

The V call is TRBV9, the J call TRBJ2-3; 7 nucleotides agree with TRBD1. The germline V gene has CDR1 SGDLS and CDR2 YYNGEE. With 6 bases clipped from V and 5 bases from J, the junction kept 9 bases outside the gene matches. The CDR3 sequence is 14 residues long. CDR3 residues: CASTPQGVGDTQYF. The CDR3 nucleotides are TGTGCCAGCACCCCCCAGGGGGTCGGAGATACGCAGTATTTT.

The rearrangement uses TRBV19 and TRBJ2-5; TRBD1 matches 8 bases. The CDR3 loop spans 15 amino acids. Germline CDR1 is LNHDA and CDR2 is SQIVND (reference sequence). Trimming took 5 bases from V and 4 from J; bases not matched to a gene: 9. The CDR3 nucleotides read TGTGCCAGTAGTTACTACAGGGGGAGCGGAGAGACCCAGTACTTC. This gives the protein CASSYYRGSGETQYF.

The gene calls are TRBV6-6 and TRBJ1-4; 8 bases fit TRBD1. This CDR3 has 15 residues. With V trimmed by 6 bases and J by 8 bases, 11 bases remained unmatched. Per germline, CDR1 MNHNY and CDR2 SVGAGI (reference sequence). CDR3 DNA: TGTGCCAGCAGCTCCCCGGACAGGGTCGACGAAAAACTGTTTTTT. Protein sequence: CASSSPDRVDEKLFF.

The CDR3 protein is CASSIGQKSGANVLTF. As DNA, the CDR3 is TGTGCCAGTAGTATAGGGCAAAAGTCTGGGGCCAACGTCCTGACTTTC. The V and J genes are TRBV19 and TRBJ2-6; D uncertain. V was trimmed by 1 base and J by 1 base, leaving 8 bases between them. The CDR3 is made up of 16 amino acids. Germline V lookup: CDR1 LNHDA, CDR2 SQIVND (reference sequence).

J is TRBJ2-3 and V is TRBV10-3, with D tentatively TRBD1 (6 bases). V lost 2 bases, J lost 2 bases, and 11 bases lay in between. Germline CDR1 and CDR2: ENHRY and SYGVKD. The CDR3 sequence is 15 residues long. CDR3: CAISEPRQATDTQYF. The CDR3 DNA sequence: TGTGCCATCAGTGAGCCCAGACAGGCCACAGATACGCAGTATTTT.

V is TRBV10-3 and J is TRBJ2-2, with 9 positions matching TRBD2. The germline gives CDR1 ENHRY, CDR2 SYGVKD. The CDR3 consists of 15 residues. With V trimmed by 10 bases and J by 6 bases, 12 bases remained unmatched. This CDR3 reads CATRGDSGGPGELFF. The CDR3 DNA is TGTGCCACCCGAGGGGATAGCGGGGGACCCGGGGAGCTGTTTTTT.

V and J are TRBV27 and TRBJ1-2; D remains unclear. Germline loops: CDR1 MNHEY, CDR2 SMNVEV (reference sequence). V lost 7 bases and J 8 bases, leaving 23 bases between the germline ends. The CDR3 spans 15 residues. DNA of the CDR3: TGTGCCAGCACCTTTTGGCCTAATACAAACGGGGGCTACACCTTC. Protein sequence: CASTFWPNTNGGYTF.

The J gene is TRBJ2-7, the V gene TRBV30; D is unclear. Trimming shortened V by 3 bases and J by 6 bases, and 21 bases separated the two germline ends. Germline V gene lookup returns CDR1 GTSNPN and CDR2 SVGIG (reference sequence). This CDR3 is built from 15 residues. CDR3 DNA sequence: TGTGCCTGGAGCCGTGGGCCCAAAATACGGTTCGAGCAGTACTTC. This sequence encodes CAWSRGPKIRFEQYF.

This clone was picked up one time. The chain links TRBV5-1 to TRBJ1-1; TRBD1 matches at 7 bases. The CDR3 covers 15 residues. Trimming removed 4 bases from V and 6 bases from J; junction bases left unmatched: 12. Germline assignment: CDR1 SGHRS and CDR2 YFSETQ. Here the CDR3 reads CASSPLQGEIAEAFF. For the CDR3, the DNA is TGCGCCAGCAGCCCTCTTCAGGGGGAAATCGCTGAAGCTTTCTTT.

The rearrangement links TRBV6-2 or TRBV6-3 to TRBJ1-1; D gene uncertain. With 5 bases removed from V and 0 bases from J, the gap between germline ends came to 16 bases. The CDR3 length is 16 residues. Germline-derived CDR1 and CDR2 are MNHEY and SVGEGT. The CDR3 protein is CASSKEFGEMNTEAFF. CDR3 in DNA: TGTGCCAGCAGTAAAGAGTTCGGGGAAATGAACACTGAAGCTTTCTTT.

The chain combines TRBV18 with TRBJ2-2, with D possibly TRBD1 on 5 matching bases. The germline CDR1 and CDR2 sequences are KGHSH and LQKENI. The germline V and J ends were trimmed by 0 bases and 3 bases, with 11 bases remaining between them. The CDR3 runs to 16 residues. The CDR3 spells CASSPPGVGYTGELFF. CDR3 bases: TGTGCCAGCTCACCACCAGGGGTTGGTTACACCGGGGAGCTGTTTTTT. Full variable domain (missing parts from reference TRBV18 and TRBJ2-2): NAGVMQNPRHLVRRRGQEARLRCSPMKGHSHVYWYRQLPEEGLKFMVYLQKENIIDESGMPKERFSAEFPKEGPSILRIQQVVRGDSAAYFCASSPPGVGYTGELFFGEGSRLTVL.

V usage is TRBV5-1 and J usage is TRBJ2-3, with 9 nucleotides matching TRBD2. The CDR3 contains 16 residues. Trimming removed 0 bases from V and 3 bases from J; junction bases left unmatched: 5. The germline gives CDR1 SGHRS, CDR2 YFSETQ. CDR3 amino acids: CASSLVSGGSTDTQYF. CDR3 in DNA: TGCGCCAGCAGCTTGGTGAGCGGGGGGTCAACAGATACGCAGTATTTT.

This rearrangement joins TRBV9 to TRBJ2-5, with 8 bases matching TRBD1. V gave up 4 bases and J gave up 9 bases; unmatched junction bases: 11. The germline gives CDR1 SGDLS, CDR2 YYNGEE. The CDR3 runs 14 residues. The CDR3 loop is CASSSGQGLEPQYF. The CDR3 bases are TGTGCCAGCAGCTCCGGACAGGGCCTTGAGCCCCAGTACTTC.

The CDR3 region is CASSQESSTNTGELFF. The CDR3 coding sequence is TGTGCCAGCAGCCAAGAATCCAGTACGAACACCGGGGAGCTGTTTTTT. The chain recombines TRBV4-2 with TRBJ2-2; no definite D call. V was clipped by 0 bases and J by 0 bases, with 8 bases between them. This CDR3 is built from 16 residues. Germline assignment: CDR1 LGHNA and CDR2 YNFKEQ.

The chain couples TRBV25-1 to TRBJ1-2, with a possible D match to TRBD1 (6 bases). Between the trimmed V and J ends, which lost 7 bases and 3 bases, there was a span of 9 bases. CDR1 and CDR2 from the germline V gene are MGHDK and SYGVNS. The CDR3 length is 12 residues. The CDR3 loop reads CASTGGYYGYTF. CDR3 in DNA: TGTGCCAGCACGGGGGGCTACTATGGCTACACCTTC.

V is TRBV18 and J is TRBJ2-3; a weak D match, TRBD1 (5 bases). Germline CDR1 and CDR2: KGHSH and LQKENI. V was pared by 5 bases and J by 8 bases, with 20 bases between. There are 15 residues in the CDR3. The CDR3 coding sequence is TGTGCCAGCTCATCCGAGGACACCCCTATAGTTACGCAGTATTTT. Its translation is CASSSEDTPIVTQYF.

CDR3 sequence reads: CAISDTPAGYNSPLHF. The CDR3 DNA reads TGTGCCATCAGTGATACCCCGGCAGGCTATAATTCACCCCTCCACTTT. The chain combines TRBV10-3 with TRBJ1-6; D is undetermined. The V and J ends lost 3 bases and 3 bases respectively, with 12 bases between them. CDR3 length: 16 amino acids. CDR1 and CDR2 (germline): ENHRY, SYGVKD.

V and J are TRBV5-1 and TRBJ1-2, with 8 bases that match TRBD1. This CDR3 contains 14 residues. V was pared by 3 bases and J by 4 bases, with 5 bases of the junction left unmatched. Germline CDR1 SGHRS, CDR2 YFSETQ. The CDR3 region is CASSSGTGSYGYTF. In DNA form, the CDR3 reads TGCGCCAGCAGCTCCGGGACAGGCTCCTATGGCTACACCTTC.